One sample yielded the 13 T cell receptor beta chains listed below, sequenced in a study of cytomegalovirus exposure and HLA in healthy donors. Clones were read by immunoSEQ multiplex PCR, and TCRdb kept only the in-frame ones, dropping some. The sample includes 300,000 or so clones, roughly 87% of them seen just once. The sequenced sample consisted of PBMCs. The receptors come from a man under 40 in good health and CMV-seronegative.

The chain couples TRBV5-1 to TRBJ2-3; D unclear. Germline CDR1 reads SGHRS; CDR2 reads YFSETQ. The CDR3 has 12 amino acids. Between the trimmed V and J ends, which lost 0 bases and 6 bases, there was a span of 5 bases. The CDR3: CASSLGLDTQYF. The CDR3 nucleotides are TGCGCCAGCAGCTTGGGACTGGATACGCAGTATTTT.

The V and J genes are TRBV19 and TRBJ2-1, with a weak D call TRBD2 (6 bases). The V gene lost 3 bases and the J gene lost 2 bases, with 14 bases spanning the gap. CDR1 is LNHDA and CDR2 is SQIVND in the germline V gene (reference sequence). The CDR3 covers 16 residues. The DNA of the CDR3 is TGTGCCAGTAGTATCCCTCGGGGGTATGCCTACAATGAGCAGTTCTTC. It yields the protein CASSIPRGYAYNEQFF.

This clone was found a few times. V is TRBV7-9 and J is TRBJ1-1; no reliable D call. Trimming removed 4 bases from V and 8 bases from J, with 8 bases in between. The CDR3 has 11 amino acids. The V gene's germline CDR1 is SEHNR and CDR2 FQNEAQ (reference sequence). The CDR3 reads CASSSRLEAFF. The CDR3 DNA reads TGTGCCAGCAGCTCCCGGTTAGAAGCTTTCTTT.

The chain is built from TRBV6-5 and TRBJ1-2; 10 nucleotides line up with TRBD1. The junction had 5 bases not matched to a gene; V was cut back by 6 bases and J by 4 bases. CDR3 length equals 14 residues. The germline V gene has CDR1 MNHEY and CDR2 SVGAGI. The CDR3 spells CASSLTGGGYGYTF. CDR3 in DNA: TGTGCCAGCAGCCTGACAGGGGGCGGCTATGGCTACACCTTC.

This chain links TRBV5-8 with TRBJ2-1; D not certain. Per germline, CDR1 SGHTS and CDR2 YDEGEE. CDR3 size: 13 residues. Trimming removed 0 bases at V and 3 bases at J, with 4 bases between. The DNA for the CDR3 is TGTGCCAGCAGCTTGGGCAGCTACAATGAGCAGTTCTTC. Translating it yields CASSLGSYNEQFF.

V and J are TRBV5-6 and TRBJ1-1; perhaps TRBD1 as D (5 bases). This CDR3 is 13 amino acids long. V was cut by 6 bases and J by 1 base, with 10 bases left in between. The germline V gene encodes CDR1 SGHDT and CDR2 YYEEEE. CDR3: CASTQRGNTEAFF. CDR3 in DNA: TGTGCCAGCACCCAAAGGGGGAACACTGAAGCTTTCTTT.

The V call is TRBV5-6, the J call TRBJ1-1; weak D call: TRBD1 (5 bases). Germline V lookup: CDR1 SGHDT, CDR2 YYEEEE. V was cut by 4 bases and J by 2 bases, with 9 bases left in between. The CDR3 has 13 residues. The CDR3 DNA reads TGTGCCAGCAGCGGGGGGGTTAACACTGAAGCTTTCTTT. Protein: CASSGGVNTEAFF. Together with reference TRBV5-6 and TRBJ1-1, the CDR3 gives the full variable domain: DAGVTQSPTHLIKTRGQQVTLRCSPKSGHDTVSWYQQALGQGPQFIFQYYEEEERQRGNFPDRFSGHQFPNYSSELNVNALLLGDSALYLCASSGGVNTEAFFGQGTRLTVV.

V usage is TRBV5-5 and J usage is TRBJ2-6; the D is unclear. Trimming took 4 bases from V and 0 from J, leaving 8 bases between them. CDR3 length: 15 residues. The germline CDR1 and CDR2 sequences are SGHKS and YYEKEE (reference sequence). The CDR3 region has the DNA TGTGCCAGCAGCCATTTTAGCTCTGGGGCCAACGTCCTGACTTTC. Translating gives CASSHFSSGANVLTF.

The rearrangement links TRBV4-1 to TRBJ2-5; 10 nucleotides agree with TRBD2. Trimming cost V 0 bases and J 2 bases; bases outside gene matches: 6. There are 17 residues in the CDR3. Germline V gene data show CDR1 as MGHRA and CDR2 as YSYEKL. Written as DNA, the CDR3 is TGCGCCAGCAGCCAAGATAGAGCGGGGGGGCTTCAAGAGACCCAGTACTTC. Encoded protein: CASSQDRAGGLQETQYF.

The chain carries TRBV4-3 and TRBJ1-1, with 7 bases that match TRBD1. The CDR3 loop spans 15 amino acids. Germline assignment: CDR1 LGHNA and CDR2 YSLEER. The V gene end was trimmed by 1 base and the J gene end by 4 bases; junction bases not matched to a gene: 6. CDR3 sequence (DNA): TGCGCCAGCAGCCAAGGGCAGGGGGTTCGCACTGAAGCTTTCTTT. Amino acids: CASSQGQGVRTEAFF.

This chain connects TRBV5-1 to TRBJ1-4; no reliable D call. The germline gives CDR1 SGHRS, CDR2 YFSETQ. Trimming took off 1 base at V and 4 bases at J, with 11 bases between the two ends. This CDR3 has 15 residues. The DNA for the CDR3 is TGCGCCAGCAGCTTGCCGCAGGATTATAATGAAAAACTGTTTTTT. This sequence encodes CASSLPQDYNEKLFF.

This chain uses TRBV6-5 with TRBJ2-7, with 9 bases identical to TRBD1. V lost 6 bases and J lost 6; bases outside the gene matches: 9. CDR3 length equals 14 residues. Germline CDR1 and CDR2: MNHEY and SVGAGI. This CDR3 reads CASSTGTGRGEQYF. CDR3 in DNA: TGTGCCAGCAGCACCGGGACAGGGCGCGGCGAGCAGTACTTC.

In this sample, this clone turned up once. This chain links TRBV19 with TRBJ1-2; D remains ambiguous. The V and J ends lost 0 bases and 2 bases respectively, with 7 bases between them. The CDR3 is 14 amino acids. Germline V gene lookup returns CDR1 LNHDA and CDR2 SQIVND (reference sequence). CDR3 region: CASSIDLENYGYTF. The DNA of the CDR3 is TGTGCCAGTAGTATAGATTTGGAGAACTATGGCTACACCTTC.